Detailed here is one T cell receptor beta chain. PCR was performed using 60 Vbeta and 13 Jbeta primers. Measured with immunoSEQ multiplex PCR; TCRdb has only the in-frame clones, and not every one. The sample holds 140,000 to 150,000 clones, 80% seen once. The data stem from a study of cytomegalovirus exposure and HLA in healthy donors. CDR3 length: 13 amino acids. The germline V gene encodes CDR1 ENHRY and CDR2 SYGVKD. The V end was cut by 6 bases, the J end by 6 bases, with 14 bases between. The chain recombines TRBV10-3 with TRBJ1-1, with D perhaps TRBD1 (5 bases). Sequencing was done on a sample of PBMCs. This clonotype was obtained from a man aged 40-50 years in good health and CMV-seronegative. The CDR3 sequence is CAIRIRDDAEAFF. The CDR3 DNA is TGTGCCATCAGAATCAGGGATGACGCTGAAGCTTTCTTT.